The 17 T cell receptor beta chains in this list originate from one sample, sequenced in a study of T cell changes during pregnancy in multiple sclerosis. The protocol was immunoSEQ multiplex PCR, while the TCRdb copy is restricted to in-frame clones and leaves out a portion. Seen here are just over 90,000 clones, 91% observed once, and the top ten hold approximately 1.7%. The source was peripheral blood, collected after pregnancy. The origin of the receptors is a female donor in good health, enrolled as a control in a pregnancy study.

This clone was observed a single time. The V call is TRBV7-2, the J call TRBJ2-1; TRBD2 is a possible D gene (7 bases). This CDR3 has 14 amino acids. V lost 5 bases to trimming and J lost 6 bases, with 14 bases between them. Germline CDR1 is SGHTA and CDR2 is FQGNSA. The CDR3 region is CASSRGGGFNEQFF. Written as DNA, the CDR3 is TGTGCCAGCAGCCGAGGGGGGGGCTTCAATGAGCAGTTCTTC.

The rearrangement joins TRBV18 to TRBJ1-2; D is possibly TRBD1 (5 bases). The V and J ends lost 1 base and 4 bases respectively, with 7 bases between them. This CDR3 region has 13 residues. Germline V gene lookup returns CDR1 KGHSH and CDR2 LQKENI. The CDR3 is CASSPQTAYGYTF. DNA for the CDR3: TGTGCCAGCTCACCACAGACAGCCTATGGCTACACCTTC.

The chain links TRBV5-5 to TRBJ1-1; D is possibly TRBD1 (6 bases). The CDR3 extends over 13 amino acids. Germline CDR1 is SGHKS and CDR2 is YYEKEE (reference sequence). Trimming pared 4 bases from V and 3 bases from J, leaving 10 bases between. This CDR3 reads CASSGQSYTEAFF. The CDR3 nucleotides read TGTGCCAGCAGCGGACAGTCATACACTGAAGCTTTCTTT. The full variable domain, completed using reference TRBV5-5 and TRBJ1-1, is DAGVTQSPTHLIKTRGQQVTLRCSPISGHKSVSWYQQVLGQGPQFIFQYYEKEERGRGNFPDRFSARQFPNYSSELNVNALLLGDSALYLCASSGQSYTEAFFGQGTRLTVV.

This sequence joins TRBV5-8 and TRBJ2-6; a possible D gene is TRBD1 (6 bases). The CDR3 is 19 amino acids. The germline CDR1 and CDR2 sequences are SGHTS and YDEGEE. Trimming stripped 1 base from V and 0 bases from J, with 17 bases between. CDR3 region: CASSLFGQLSPSGANVLTF. The CDR3, as DNA: TGTGCCAGCAGCTTGTTTGGACAGTTAAGCCCCTCTGGGGCCAACGTCCTGACTTTC.

The chain combines TRBV7-2 with TRBJ1-1; D is uncertain. This CDR3 contains 14 residues. Trimming pared 5 bases from V and 6 bases from J, leaving 16 bases between. Germline CDR1 and CDR2: SGHTA and FQGNSA. CDR3 nucleotides: TGTGCCAGCAGCCCGGTCACTGTCGGGTCTGAAGCTTTCTTT. Translated, it gives CASSPVTVGSEAFF.

V usage is TRBV7-6 and J usage is TRBJ2-7, with a possible D match to TRBD2 (5 bases). Germline CDR1 is SGHVS and CDR2 is FNYEAQ. The length of the CDR3 is 13 residues. The ends were cut back, 0 bases at V and 6 bases at J, with 9 bases in the middle. As DNA, the CDR3 is TGTGCCAGCAGCTTAGCAGGACGGGGCGAGCAGTACTTC. Its protein product is CASSLAGRGEQYF.

This clone was recorded only once. The rearrangement uses TRBV4-3 and TRBJ2-3, with 8 bases lining up with TRBD1. CDR1 is LGHNA and CDR2 is YSLEER in the germline V gene. The V gene end was trimmed by 4 bases and the J gene end by 4 bases; junction bases not matched to a gene: 7. The CDR3 sequence is 15 residues long. The chain's CDR3 is CASSRQGMRADTQYF. The CDR3 nucleotides read TGCGCCAGCAGCCGACAGGGGATGAGGGCAGATACGCAGTATTTT.

This clone was seen once. The chain has TRBV19 and TRBJ1-2; a weak D match, TRBD1 (6 bases). The V end lost 6 bases, the J end lost 3 bases, and 8 bases lay between the germline ends. The germline gives CDR1 LNHDA, CDR2 SQIVND (reference sequence). This CDR3 spans 12 amino acids. Here the CDR3 DNA reads TGTGCCAGTAGGAGGGGGTACTATGGCTACACCTTC. Its protein is CASRRGYYGYTF.

This chain joins TRBV9 and TRBJ2-7; 8 nucleotides line up with TRBD2. CDR3 length equals 13 residues. V shed 2 bases and J 6 bases; nucleotides not matched to a gene: 4. The germline gives CDR1 SGDLS, CDR2 YYNGEE. The chain's CDR3 is CASSVPGGAEQYF. The CDR3 DNA reads TGTGCCAGCAGCGTCCCCGGGGGGGCCGAGCAGTACTTC.

V usage is TRBV4-3 and J usage is TRBJ2-2, with D uncertain. With 5 bases removed from V and 6 bases from J, the gap between germline ends came to 10 bases. This CDR3 is 13 amino acids long. Germline loops: CDR1 LGHNA, CDR2 YSLEER. The CDR3 loop reads CASSRSRAGELFF. In nucleotides, the CDR3 is TGCGCCAGCAGCAGATCCCGGGCCGGGGAGCTGTTTTTT.

The chain combines TRBV11-2 with TRBJ1-6; perhaps TRBD1 as D (5 bases). The germline V gene encodes CDR1 SGHAT and CDR2 FQNNGV. The CDR3 has 16 residues. The V end lost 5 bases, the J end lost 0 bases, and 11 bases lay between the germline ends. The CDR3 DNA sequence: TGTGCCAGCAGCAAACGACAGAGCTCCTATAATTCACCCCTCCACTTT. This gives the protein CASSKRQSSYNSPLHF.

V gene TRBV7-8 combines with J gene TRBJ2-7; D is possibly TRBD1 (7 bases). V gave up 0 bases and J gave up 7 bases, with 13 bases separating them. Germline V gene sequence: CDR1 SGHVS, CDR2 FQNEAQ. This CDR3 region has 14 residues. The CDR3 is CASSLALTGREQYF. As DNA, the CDR3 is TGTGCCAGCAGCTTAGCACTGACAGGGAGGGAGCAGTACTTC.

This clone was counted a single time. V and J are TRBV5-5 and TRBJ2-3; a possible D gene is TRBD2 (6 bases). Trimming cost V 0 bases and J 0 bases, with 8 bases left between them. Germline-derived CDR1 and CDR2 are SGHKS and YYEKEE (reference sequence). The CDR3 is 15 amino acids. CDR3 loop: CASSLVGGSTDTQYF. CDR3 coding DNA: TGTGCCAGCAGCTTGGTTGGGGGGAGCACAGATACGCAGTATTTT.

The chain recombines TRBV7-2 with TRBJ2-6; 10 positions match TRBD2. The V gene end was trimmed by 5 bases and the J gene end by 2 bases; junction bases not matched to a gene: 6. The CDR3 runs 17 residues. Germline CDR1 reads SGHTA; CDR2 reads FQGNSA. This CDR3 is CASSLSGGAAGANVLTF. The DNA of the CDR3 is TGTGCCAGCAGCCTAAGCGGGGGGGCCGCTGGGGCCAACGTCCTGACTTTC.

The CDR3 sequence: CASSWGGQGNTGELFF. The CDR3 nucleotides are TGTGCCAGCAGTTGGGGGGGGCAGGGCAACACCGGGGAGCTGTTTTTT. V and J are TRBV27 and TRBJ2-2; D is possibly TRBD2 (7 bases). Germline lookup yields CDR1 MNHEY and CDR2 SMNVEV (reference sequence). The ends were cut back, 4 bases at V and 2 bases at J, with 14 bases in the middle. The CDR3 is made up of 16 amino acids.

This clone was seen a handful of times. The V call is TRBV6-6, the J call TRBJ1-6; D unclear. Germline V lookup: CDR1 MNHNY, CDR2 SVGAGI (reference sequence). V lost 7 bases and J 6 bases, leaving 10 bases between the germline ends. This CDR3 has 13 residues. As DNA, the CDR3 is TGTGCCAGCACCCTCCCGGGTAATTCACCCCTCCACTTT. The encoded protein is CASTLPGNSPLHF.

This CDR3 reads CASSFYGTRSSTYGYTF. CDR3 DNA sequence: TGTGCCAGCAGTTTTTACGGGACACGCTCAAGCACCTATGGCTACACCTTC. This sequence joins TRBV27 and TRBJ1-2; maybe TRBD1 (6 bases). Germline lookup yields CDR1 MNHEY and CDR2 SMNVEV (reference sequence). The V and J ends lost 3 bases and 4 bases respectively, with 21 bases between them. The CDR3 loop spans 17 amino acids.